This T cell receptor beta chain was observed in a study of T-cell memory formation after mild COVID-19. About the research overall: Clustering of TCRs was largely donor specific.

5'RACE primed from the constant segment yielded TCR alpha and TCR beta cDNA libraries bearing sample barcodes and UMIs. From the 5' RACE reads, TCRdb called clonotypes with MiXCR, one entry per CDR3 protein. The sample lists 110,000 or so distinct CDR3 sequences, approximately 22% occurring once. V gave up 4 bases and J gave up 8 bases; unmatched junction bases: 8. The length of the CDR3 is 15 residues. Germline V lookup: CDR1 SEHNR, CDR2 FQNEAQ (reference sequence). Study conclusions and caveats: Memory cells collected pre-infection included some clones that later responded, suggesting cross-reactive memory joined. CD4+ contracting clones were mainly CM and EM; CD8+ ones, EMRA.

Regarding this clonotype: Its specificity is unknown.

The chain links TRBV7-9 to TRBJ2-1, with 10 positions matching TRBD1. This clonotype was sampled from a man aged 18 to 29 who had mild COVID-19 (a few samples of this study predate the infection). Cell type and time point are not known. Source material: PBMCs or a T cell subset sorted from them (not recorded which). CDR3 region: CASSYTPGQGDEQFF. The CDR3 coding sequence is TGTGCCAGCAGCTACACTCCCGGACAGGGGGATGAGCAGTTCTTC.